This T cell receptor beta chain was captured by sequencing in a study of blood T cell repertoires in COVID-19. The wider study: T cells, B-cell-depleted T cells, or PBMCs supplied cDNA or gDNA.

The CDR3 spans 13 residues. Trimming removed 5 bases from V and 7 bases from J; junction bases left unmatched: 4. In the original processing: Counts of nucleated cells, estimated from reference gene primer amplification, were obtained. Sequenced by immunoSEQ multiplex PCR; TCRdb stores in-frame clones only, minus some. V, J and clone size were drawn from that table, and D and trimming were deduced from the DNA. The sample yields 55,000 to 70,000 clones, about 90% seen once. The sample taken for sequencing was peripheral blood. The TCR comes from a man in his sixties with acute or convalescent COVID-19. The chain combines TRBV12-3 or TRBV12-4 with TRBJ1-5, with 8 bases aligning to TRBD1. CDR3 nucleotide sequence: TGTGCCAGCAGTACAGGGGGGCGGCAGCCCCAGCATTTT. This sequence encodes CASSTGGRQPQHF.